The present T cell receptor beta chain was sequenced within a study of control samples from healthy donors and cancer patients. Germline lookup yields CDR1 MGHRA and CDR2 YSYEKL. Trimming removed 2 bases from V and 0 bases from J; junction bases left unmatched: 7. The CDR3 is made up of 17 amino acids. Sequencing used immunoSEQ multiplex PCR; TCRdb keeps in-frame clones, though not all of them. The sample carries 200,000 to 250,000 clones, just under 95% recorded once. The rearrangement joins TRBV4-1 to TRBJ2-1, with 7 bases that match TRBD2. The TCR originated in a man aged 50 to 60 in good health. The sequenced material came from blood. CDR3 in amino acids: CASSQTPRTSSYNEQFF. CDR3 coding DNA: TGCGCCAGCAGCCAAACTCCTCGGACTAGCTCCTACAATGAGCAGTTCTTC.